This entry is about one T cell receptor (beta chain). Trimming pared 1 base from V and 5 bases from J, leaving 6 bases between. The CDR3 has 11 residues. Germline V lookup: CDR1 DFQATT, CDR2 SNEGSKA (reference sequence). The data were obtained in a study of blood T cell repertoires in COVID-19. Overall study: Italy, Spain and the United States were the sources of the convalescent and acute COVID-19 samples. PBMCs, B-cell-depleted T cells, or T cells were the source of the cDNA or gDNA that made up the material.

Original processing notes: Reference gene primer amplification gave nucleated cell count estimates. Clones were read by immunoSEQ multiplex PCR, and TCRdb kept only the in-frame ones, dropping some. For V, J and clone size, that table is used; D and trimming come from the DNA. The sample lists some 140,000 clones; approximately 79% were seen once. The rearrangement links TRBV20-1 to TRBJ2-7; D perhaps matches TRBD2 (5 bases). Sequencing was carried out using peripheral blood. The receptor's source is a man aged 55 to 69 with acute or convalescent COVID-19. The CDR3 protein is CSARASHEQYF. CDR3 nucleotides: TGCAGTGCTAGAGCTAGCCACGAGCAGTACTTC.